What follows are 8 T cell receptor beta chains derived from one specimen sequenced in a study of CD8+CD57+ T cells in acquired aplastic anemia. Sequencing was done on patients that had shown CD8+CD57+ cell expansion by flow cytometry. Profiles of TCR beta VDJ and CDR3 were generated from a genomic DNA template. TCRdb called the reads again in MiXCR, with one record for every CDR3 protein. The data show roughly 190,000 distinct CDR3 sequences, around half seen once. Sequenced material: sorted CD4+, CD8+, or CD8+CD57+ T cells (not recorded which) from PBMCs. The origin of the receptors is a human donor with aplastic anemia.

This clonotype was detected only a few times. A read error is possible here, since a much larger clone lies one base away. V and J are TRBV12-3 or TRBV12-4 and TRBJ2-1, with D perhaps matching TRBD2 (6 bases). The CDR3 covers 14 residues. V gave up 1 base and J gave up 8 bases, with 12 bases separating them. CDR3 loop: CASSLGGREDEQFF. The CDR3 bases are TGTGCCAGCAGTTTAGGGGGCAGGGAGGATGAGCAGTTCTTC.

The genes are TRBV15 and TRBJ1-6, with 8 positions matching TRBD1. The CDR3 contains 17 residues. CDR1 and CDR2 from the germline V gene are LNHNV and YYDKDF (reference sequence). The ends lost 5 bases at V and 8 bases at J; junction bases unmatched: 14. CDR3 region: CATSDEGRRGQYSPLHF. As DNA, the CDR3 is TGTGCCACCAGCGACGAAGGACGCAGGGGGCAATATTCACCCCTCCACTTT.

This clonotype was seen many times. This rearrangement joins TRBV6-1 to TRBJ1-6, with a weak D call TRBD1 (5 bases). The CDR3 is 15 amino acids. Per the germline V gene, CDR1 is MNHNS and CDR2 is SASEGT. Between the trimmed V and J ends, which lost 10 bases and 4 bases, there was a span of 17 bases. The CDR3 protein is CAIRLRGSYNSPLHF. CDR3 DNA: TGTGCCATCCGGTTAAGGGGCTCGTATAATTCACCCCTCCACTTT.

This chain connects TRBV6-1 to TRBJ1-1; D is unclear. The germline V gene has CDR1 MNHNS and CDR2 SASEGT. V lost 6 bases and J 2 bases, leaving 4 bases between the germline ends. The CDR3 is 11 residues long. The CDR3 nucleotides are TGTGCCAGCAGGGACAACACTGAAGCTTTCTTT. Translating it yields CASRDNTEAFF.

This clonotype was picked up many times. The chain uses TRBV19 and TRBJ1-1; D not certain. The CDR3 has 14 residues. With 7 bases removed from V and 2 bases from J, the gap between germline ends came to 14 bases. Per germline, CDR1 LNHDA and CDR2 SQIVND (reference sequence). CDR3 residues: CASKGRAPNTEAFF. The CDR3 DNA sequence: TGTGCCAGTAAGGGCCGCGCCCCCAACACTGAAGCTTTCTTT.

The chain recombines TRBV6-5 with TRBJ2-7, with 12 bases fitting TRBD2. CDR3 size: 16 residues. The germline V gene has CDR1 MNHEY and CDR2 SVGAGI. V lost 6 bases to trimming and J lost 3 bases; unmatched junction nucleotides: 9. CDR3 loop: CASRMTSGGRVYEQYF. In DNA form, the CDR3 reads TGTGCCAGCAGGATGACTAGCGGGGGCCGTGTCTACGAGCAGTACTTC.

This clonotype was counted at least ten times. The chain couples TRBV10-3 to TRBJ2-7; 9 bases line up with TRBD2. Germline CDR1 ENHRY, CDR2 SYGVKD. Germline trimming cut 3 bases from V and 1 base from J; bases unmatched to any gene: 1. The CDR3 spans 14 residues. The CDR3 loop is CAISDAGGSYEQYF. The CDR3 DNA sequence: TGTGCCATCAGTGACGCGGGAGGGTCCTACGAGCAGTACTTC.

This clonotype was recorded at least ten times. The chain employs TRBV20-1 and TRBJ2-1, with TRBD2 matching over 11 bases. CDR1 DFQATT and CDR2 SNEGSKA come from the germline V gene (reference sequence). The CDR3 loop spans 15 amino acids. Losses at the gene ends were 1 base for V and 6 bases for J; bases not matched to a gene: 5. The CDR3 DNA reads as TGCAGTGCTAGAGTAGGTCTAGCGGGGGGCAATGAGCAGTTCTTC. Translated, it gives CSARVGLAGGNEQFF.